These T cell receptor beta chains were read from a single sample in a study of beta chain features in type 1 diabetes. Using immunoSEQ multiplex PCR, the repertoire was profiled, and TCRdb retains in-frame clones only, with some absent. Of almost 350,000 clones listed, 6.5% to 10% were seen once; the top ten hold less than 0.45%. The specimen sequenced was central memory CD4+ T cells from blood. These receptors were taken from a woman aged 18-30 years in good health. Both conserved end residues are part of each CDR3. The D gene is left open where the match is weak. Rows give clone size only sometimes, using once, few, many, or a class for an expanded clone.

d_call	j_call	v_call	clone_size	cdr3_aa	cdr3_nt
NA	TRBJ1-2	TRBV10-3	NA	CAISDTEAGLGYTF	TGTGCCATCAGCGACACTGAGGCAGGGCTCGGCTACACCTTC
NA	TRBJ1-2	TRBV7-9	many	CASSRTTEGGYTF	TGTGCCAGCAGCCGAACTACGGAAGGAGGCTACACCTTC
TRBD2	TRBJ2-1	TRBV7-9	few	CASSPSSGRATYNEQFF	TGTGCCAGCAGCCCCTCTAGCGGGAGGGCTACCTACAATGAGCAGTTCTTC
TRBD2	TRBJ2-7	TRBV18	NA	CASSPPLSGRGYEQYF	TGTGCCAGCTCACCACCCCTATCCGGGAGGGGTTACGAGCAGTACTTC
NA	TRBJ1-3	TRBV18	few	CASSPPNGHTSGNTIYF	TGTGCCAGCTCACCCCCTAATGGACACACCTCTGGAAACACCATATATTTT
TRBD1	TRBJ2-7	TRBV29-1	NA	CSVIDGTGGWYEQYF	TGCAGCGTTATAGATGGGACAGGGGGGTGGTACGAGCAGTACTTC
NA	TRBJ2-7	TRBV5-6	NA	CASSTTVTYEQYF	TGTGCCAGCAGCACGACAGTAACCTACGAGCAGTACTTC
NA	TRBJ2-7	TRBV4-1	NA	CASSQATDETGSVNGQYF	TGCGCCAGCAGCCAAGCTACCGACGAAACAGGTTCGGTAAACGGGCAGTACTTC
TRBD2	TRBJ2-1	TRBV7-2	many	CASSLGAGGYNEQFF	TGTGCCAGCAGCTTGGGAGCGGGAGGGTACAATGAGCAGTTCTTC
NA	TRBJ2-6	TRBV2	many	CASSSGRISGANVLTF	TGTGCCAGCAGCTCGGGACGGATCTCTGGGGCCAACGTCCTGACTTTC
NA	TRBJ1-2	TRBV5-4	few	CASSPPSTIRSGYTF	TGTGCCAGCAGCCCCCCGTCGACCATACGGAGTGGCTACACCTTC
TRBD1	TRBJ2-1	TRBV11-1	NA	CASSRDRAYYNEQFF	TGTGCCAGCAGCCGCGACAGGGCCTACTACAATGAGCAGTTCTTC
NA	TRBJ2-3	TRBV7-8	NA	CASSLRSSGPTDTQYF	TGTGCCAGCAGCTTACGGTCCAGCGGGCCAACGGATACGCAGTATTTT
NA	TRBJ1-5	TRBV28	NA	CASSLGKDQPQHF	TGTGCCAGCAGTTTGGGAAAAGATCAGCCCCAGCATTTT
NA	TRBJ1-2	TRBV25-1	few	CASSLINRRTNYGYTF	TGTGCCAGCAGTCTTATTAACAGGCGAACTAACTATGGCTACACCTTC
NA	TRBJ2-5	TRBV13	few	CASSPRGSLETQYF	TGTGCCAGCAGCCCACGGGGGTCGTTGGAGACCCAGTACTTC
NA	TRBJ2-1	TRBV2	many	CASSDQGGSYNEQFF	TGTGCCAGCAGTGACCAGGGAGGCTCCTACAATGAGCAGTTCTTC
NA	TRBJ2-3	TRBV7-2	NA	CASSLGWNQRDTQYF	TGTGCCAGCAGCTTAGGTTGGAATCAGCGAGATACGCAGTATTTT
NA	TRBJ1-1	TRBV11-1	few	CASSLTSGSNTEAFF	TGTGCCAGCAGCTTGACATCCGGGTCTAACACTGAAGCTTTCTTT
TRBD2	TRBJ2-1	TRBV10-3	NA	CAISPGLAGGDNEQFF	TGTGCCATCAGCCCTGGACTAGCGGGAGGGGACAATGAGCAGTTCTTC
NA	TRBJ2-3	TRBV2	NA	CASKAGGGTDTQYF	TGTGCCAGCAAAGCTGGAGGTGGCACAGATACGCAGTATTTT
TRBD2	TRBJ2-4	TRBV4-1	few	CASSQDRRLAF	TGCGCCAGCAGCCAAGATCGGAGACTAGCGTTC
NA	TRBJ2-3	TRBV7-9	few	CASRRTDTQYF	TGTGCCAGCCGGCGGACAGATACGCAGTATTTT
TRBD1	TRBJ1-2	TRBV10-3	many	CAISDLQGFPDYGYTF	TGTGCCATCAGTGATTTACAGGGGTTTCCCGACTATGGCTACACCTTC
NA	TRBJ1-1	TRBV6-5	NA	CASSNRDSAEAFF	TGTGCCAGCAGCAACAGGGATTCCGCTGAAGCTTTCTTT
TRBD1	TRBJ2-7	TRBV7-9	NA	CASSFGDSYEQYF	TGTGCCAGCAGCTTTGGGGACAGCTACGAGCAGTACTTC
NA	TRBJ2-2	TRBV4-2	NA	CASSQEVAGFPGELFF	TGTGCCAGCAGCCAAGAAGTCGCGGGGTTTCCGGGGGAGCTGTTTTTT
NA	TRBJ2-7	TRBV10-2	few	CASSESRQVGEQYF	TGCGCCAGCAGTGAATCGAGACAGGTCGGCGAGCAGTACTTC
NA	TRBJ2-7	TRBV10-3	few	CASSYNGGEQYF	TGTGCCAGCAGTTACAACGGGGGCGAGCAGTACTTC
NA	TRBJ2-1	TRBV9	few	CASSFRESKNNEQFF	TGTGCCAGCAGCTTCCGGGAGTCTAAGAACAATGAGCAGTTCTTC
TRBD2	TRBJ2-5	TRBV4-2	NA	CASSQGGGRFETQYF	TGTGCCAGCAGCCAGGGCGGCGGGAGGTTTGAGACCCAGTACTTC
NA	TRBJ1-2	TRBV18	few	CASSPPYQHYGYTF	TGTGCCAGCTCACCACCGTATCAGCACTATGGCTACACCTTC
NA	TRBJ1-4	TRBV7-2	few	CASSLEASNEKLFF	TGTGCCAGCAGCTTAGAGGCCAGTAATGAAAAACTGTTTTTT